One T cell receptor (beta chain) is described in this entry. Time point in this sample: week 3, after first cycle of checkpoint inhibitor. A fixed DNA input of 300 to 350 ng was used per bulk PBMC sample. Only in-frame clones appear in the TCRdb table, and some are missing; sequencing was by immunoSEQ multiplex PCR. The sample has about 10,000 clones; 75% to 90% are singletons. The data derive from a study of blood T cell dynamics during melanoma immunotherapy. The CDR3 totals 15 residues. Per germline, CDR1 MNHEY and CDR2 SMNVEV (reference sequence). V shed 6 bases and J 5 bases; nucleotides not matched to a gene: 6.

The chain employs TRBV27 and TRBJ2-5; 13 nucleotides agree with TRBD2. The clonotype originates from a human donor with melanoma. This sample comprised blood, obtained from a patient treated with checkpoint blockade. Here the CDR3 DNA reads TGTGCCAGCAGATCGGGACTAGCGGGACTCGAGACCCAGTACTTC. Its translation is CASRSGLAGLETQYF.